The 16 T cell receptor beta chains in this list originate from one sample, sequenced in a study of control samples from healthy donors and cancer patients (dated by TCRdb to between 2020 and 2021). The library was generated by the immunoSEQ multiplex PCR assay. TCRdb mirrors the immuneACCESS table, restricted to in-frame sequences. Some clones are absent from its copies; in checked studies, under half trace to an unresolved V gene, and the reason for the others is unknown. Within this sample are some 150,000 clones, with 96% of them counted one time only. Over 1% of the sample belongs to the ten largest clones. Sequencing was done on a sample of blood. These receptors originate from a woman in her twenties or thirties in good health.

V usage is TRBV2 and J usage is TRBJ1-3; D remains ambiguous. V dropped 4 bases and J dropped 7 bases, with 11 bases sitting between them. Germline V gene sequence: CDR1 SNHLY, CDR2 FYNNEI. This CDR3 has 13 amino acids. This CDR3 is CASSGQVSNTIYF. The CDR3 DNA reads TGTGCCAGCAGTGGGCAGGTTAGCAACACCATATATTTT.

This chain joins TRBV27 and TRBJ1-6; D unclear. Germline assignment: CDR1 MNHEY and CDR2 SMNVEV (reference sequence). V was shortened by 3 bases and J by 3 bases, with 0 bases between the two germline ends. The CDR3 totals 12 residues. The CDR3 DNA follows: TGTGCCAGCAGTTTCTATAATTCACCCCTCCACTTT. Its translation is CASSFYNSPLHF.

The J gene is TRBJ1-6, the V gene TRBV27; D not certain. The CDR3 consists of 14 residues. Trimming shortened V by 4 bases and J by 4 bases, and 8 bases separated the two germline ends. Germline-derived CDR1 and CDR2 are MNHEY and SMNVEV (reference sequence). CDR3 sequence: CASSWREYNSPLHF. As DNA, the CDR3 is TGTGCCAGCAGTTGGCGGGAGTATAATTCACCCCTCCACTTT.

The rearrangement uses TRBV10-1 and TRBJ1-2; D remains unclear. This CDR3 spans 13 amino acids. Per germline, CDR1 WNHNN and CDR2 SYGVQD (reference sequence). V dropped 3 bases and J dropped 3 bases, with 8 bases sitting between them. CDR3 coding DNA: TGCGCCAGCAGTGAAGATCCTGACTATGGCTACACCTTC. It yields the protein CASSEDPDYGYTF.

The J gene is TRBJ1-4, the V gene TRBV19, with D maybe TRBD1 (6 bases). V dropped 4 bases and J dropped 7 bases, with 16 bases sitting between them. This CDR3 spans 15 amino acids. Germline V gene sequence: CDR1 LNHDA, CDR2 SQIVND (reference sequence). In nucleotides, the CDR3 is TGTGCCAGTAGTACTCGGACAGCGGGGAGTGAAAAACTGTTTTTT. It codes for CASSTRTAGSEKLFF.

V gene TRBV5-1 combines with J gene TRBJ2-7, with TRBD2 matching over 11 bases. CDR3 length: 17 residues. Germline loops: CDR1 SGHRS, CDR2 YFSETQ. The ends lost 0 bases at V and 1 base at J; junction bases unmatched: 6. The CDR3 DNA reads TGCGCCAGCAGCTTGGCCCCTAGCGGGGGGTTTTCCTACGAGCAGTACTTC. This gives the protein CASSLAPSGGFSYEQYF. The full variable domain, completed using reference TRBV5-1 and TRBJ2-7, is KAGVTQTPRYLIKTRGQQVTLSCSPISGHRSVSWYQQTPGQGLQFLFEYFSETQRNKGNFPGRFSGRQFSNSRSEMNVSTLELGDSALYLCASSLAPSGGFSYEQYFGPGTRLTVT.

This clone has just one count. V usage is TRBV28 and J usage is TRBJ1-2; no reliable D call. Trimming cost V 6 bases and J 5 bases, with 10 bases left between them. This CDR3 has 12 residues. The germline V gene encodes CDR1 MDHEN and CDR2 SYDVKM. The CDR3 protein is CASRSDWYGYTF. The CDR3, as DNA: TGTGCCAGCAGGTCCGACTGGTATGGCTACACCTTC.

The chain combines TRBV28 with TRBJ1-2; D remains ambiguous. CDR3 length: 14 amino acids. The germline CDR1 and CDR2 sequences are MDHEN and SYDVKM. Trimming shortened V by 3 bases and J by 4 bases, and 12 bases separated the two germline ends. This chain's CDR3 is CASSFAGSTYGYTF. The CDR3, as DNA: TGTGCCAGCAGTTTCGCGGGATCCACCTATGGCTACACCTTC.

V usage is TRBV24-1 and J usage is TRBJ2-3; no reliable D call. The length of the CDR3 is 12 residues. Trimming pared 5 bases from V and 3 bases from J, leaving 5 bases between. Germline V gives CDR1 KGHDR, CDR2 SFDVKD. The CDR3 sequence: CATSGQTDTQYF. The CDR3 DNA sequence: TGTGCCACCAGTGGGCAGACAGATACGCAGTATTTT.

The J gene is TRBJ2-3, the V gene TRBV3-1 (or the pseudogene TRBV3-2); 10 nucleotides agree with TRBD1. Germline-derived CDR1 and CDR2 are LGHDT and YNNKEL (reference sequence). V shed 1 base, J shed 0 bases, and the junction held 16 bases outside the gene matches. The CDR3 consists of 21 residues. CDR3 bases: TGTGCCAGCAGCCAAGGATTAATGGGACAGGGGCTGGAGACTAGCACAGATACGCAGTATTTT. It is translated as CASSQGLMGQGLETSTDTQYF.

This chain uses TRBV5-1 with TRBJ2-7, with a weak D call TRBD2 (6 bases). This CDR3 is 15 amino acids long. With 4 bases removed from V and 9 bases from J, the gap between germline ends came to 23 bases. Per germline, CDR1 SGHRS and CDR2 YFSETQ. CDR3 sequence reads: CASSQNSPGLQGQYF. The CDR3 DNA reads as TGCGCCAGCAGCCAAAACTCTCCGGGACTTCAGGGGCAGTACTTC.

The chain has TRBV9 and TRBJ2-7; D may match TRBD1 or TRBD2 (5 bases each). The germline gives CDR1 SGDLS, CDR2 YYNGEE. The CDR3 is made up of 16 amino acids. V lost 0 bases and J lost 2, with 15 bases in between. CDR3 bases: TGTGCCAGCAGCGTAGGAGTGGGGGTATCCACCTACGAGCAGTACTTC. This gives the protein CASSVGVGVSTYEQYF.

This sequence joins TRBV4-1 and TRBJ1-4; 7 bases agree with TRBD1. From germline, CDR1 is MGHRA and CDR2 YSYEKL. The CDR3 contains 15 residues. The trim removed 5 bases at V and 8 bases at J, leaving 11 bases unmatched. The CDR3 region has the DNA TGCGCCAGCAGCGGGCACAGGGGATTCCGGGAAAAACTGTTTTTT. Protein product: CASSGHRGFREKLFF.

This chain's CDR3 is CASSSRVGMNTEAFF. CDR3 in DNA: TGTGCCAGCAGCTCTCGGGTTGGAATGAACACTGAAGCTTTCTTT. The genes are TRBV11-2 and TRBJ1-1; D gene unclear. The CDR3 contains 15 residues. Trimming shortened V by 4 bases and J by 0 bases, and 12 bases separated the two germline ends. The germline V gene has CDR1 SGHAT and CDR2 FQNNGV.

This sequence joins TRBV29-1 and TRBJ2-1, with D uncertain. The CDR3 is made up of 11 amino acids. V dropped 4 bases and J dropped 3 bases, with 4 bases sitting between them. CDR1 and CDR2 (germline): SQVTM, ANQGSEA. CDR3 sequence: CSVASYNEQFF. The CDR3 DNA reads TGCAGCGTTGCTAGCTACAATGAGCAGTTCTTC.

This chain uses TRBV15 with TRBJ2-1, with 9 bases lining up with TRBD1. Germline loops: CDR1 LNHNV, CDR2 YYDKDF (reference sequence). This CDR3 is 16 amino acids long. After removal of 1 base from V and 9 bases from J, the junction contained 10 bases not matched to a gene. CDR3 in amino acids: CATSRVVGTGSTEQFF. CDR3 nucleotide sequence: TGTGCCACCAGCAGAGTGGTTGGGACAGGGTCGACTGAGCAGTTCTTC.